Listed below are T cell receptor beta chains from one sample, sequenced in a study of early T cells in non-severe SARS-CoV-2 infection. TCRdb re-called the 5' RACE reads through MiXCR, storing one row per CDR3 protein. The sample yields roughly 75,000 distinct CDR3 sequences, roughly 9.4% seen once. The sequenced sample consisted of whole blood. The source is an adult who was a healthcare worker with PCR-confirmed SARS-CoV-2 infection or an uninfected control (not recorded which). Both conserved end residues are part of each CDR3. D genes are given only for firm matches. Clone size appears in some rows only: once, few, many, or a class for an expanded clone.

.,TRBJ2-1,TRBV28,.,14,CASSYSLAYNEQFF,TGTGCCAGCAGTTACAGCCTAGCCTACAATGAGCAGTTCTTC
TRBD2,TRBJ2-7,TRBV6-1,.,15,CASSEGREGDYEQYF,TGTGCCAGCAGTGAAGGGCGGGAGGGGGACTACGAGCAGTACTTC
.,TRBJ1-1,TRBV7-9,many,13,CASSLEGTLEAFF,TGTGCCAGCAGCTTAGAAGGCACCCTGGAAGCTTTCTTT
.,TRBJ2-7,TRBV27,many,13,CASSLWSGQEQYF,TGTGCCAGCAGTTTATGGTCAGGTCAAGAGCAGTACTTC
.,TRBJ1-2,TRBV20-1,.,13,CSARVGFNYGYTF,TGCAGTGCTAGAGTCGGGTTTAACTATGGCTACACCTTC
.,TRBJ2-5,TRBV4-2,few,16,CASSQEPGAFGETQYF,TGTGCCAGCAGCCAAGAACCGGGGGCTTTTGGAGAGACCCAGTACTTC
.,TRBJ1-5,TRBV7-9,many,14,CASSFGASNQPQHF,TGTGCCAGCAGCTTCGGGGCTAGCAATCAGCCCCAGCATTTT
TRBD1,TRBJ2-7,TRBV28,.,16,CASSSPGQGASYEQYF,TGTGCCAGCAGTTCTCCGGGACAGGGGGCCTCCTACGAGCAGTACTTC
.,TRBJ2-7,TRBV9,.,13,CASSFNVWSEQYF,TGTGCCAGCAGCTTCAACGTTTGGAGCGAGCAGTACTTC
TRBD1,TRBJ1-1,TRBV2,many,16,CANALDRGRSDTEAFF,TGTGCCAACGCGTTAGACAGGGGGCGTTCGGACACTGAAGCTTTCTTT
.,TRBJ2-7,TRBV28,.,11,CASSSASGQYF,TGTGCCAGCAGTTCCGCCTCTGGGCAGTACTTC
.,TRBJ1-5,TRBV25-1,many,14,CASSEWSGMQPQHF,TGTGCCAGCAGTGAATGGTCAGGAATGCAGCCCCAGCATTTT
TRBD1,TRBJ1-2,TRBV5-4,many,16,CASSLVGGGMSYGYTF,TGTGCCAGCAGCTTGGTAGGAGGGGGCATGAGCTATGGCTACACCTTC
.,TRBJ1-3,TRBV10-3,many,17,CAISESGRVKTGNTIYF,TGTGCCATCAGTGAGTCGGGCAGGGTGAAGACTGGAAACACCATATATTTT
.,TRBJ1-3,TRBV28,.,14,CASSRYRQANTIYF,TGTGCCAGCAGTCGTTACCGACAAGCAAACACCATATATTTT
TRBD1,TRBJ2-1,TRBV3-1,few,13,CASSLLTGGEQFF,TGTGCCAGCAGCCTTCTGACAGGGGGTGAGCAGTTCTTC
.,TRBJ2-4,TRBV27,.,14,CASSPRTTRVIQYF,TGTGCCAGCAGTCCCAGGACTACGAGGGTCATTCAGTACTTC
TRBD2,TRBJ2-1,TRBV14,many,16,CASSQTSGRKDNEQFF,TGTGCCAGCAGCCAAACTAGCGGGAGGAAGGACAATGAGCAGTTCTTC
.,TRBJ2-3,TRBV13,few,15,CASSGMHGSTDTQYF,TGTGCCAGCAGCGGGATGCATGGGAGCACAGATACGCAGTATTTT
.,TRBJ2-5,TRBV14,many,13,CASSPGVLETQYF,TGTGCCAGCAGCCCCGGGGTTTTGGAGACCCAGTACTTC
.,TRBJ2-1,TRBV10-3,many,16,CAISEPGSGEYNEQFF,TGTGCCATCAGCGAACCCGGCTCTGGGGAGTACAATGAGCAGTTCTTC
TRBD1,TRBJ1-2,TRBV30,many,13,CAWTVQGGGGYTF,TGTGCCTGGACCGTACAGGGAGGGGGCGGCTACACCTTC
.,TRBJ2-7,TRBV28,many,15,CASSLSAGRVYEQYF,TGTGCCAGCAGTTTGTCTGCCGGCAGGGTCTACGAGCAGTACTTC
.,TRBJ1-4,TRBV20-1,few,16,CSAREVTGPRDEKLFF,TGCAGTGCTAGAGAAGTAACAGGCCCCAGGGATGAAAAACTGTTTTTT
.,TRBJ1-1,TRBV30,many,14,CAWMLAGFNTEAFF,TGTGCCTGGATGTTAGCAGGGTTTAACACTGAAGCTTTCTTT
.,TRBJ2-5,TRBV6-5,few,15,CASSYSGVEGETQYF,TGTGCCAGCAGTTACTCGGGGGTTGAAGGAGAGACCCAGTACTTC
.,TRBJ2-3,TRBV20-1,many,17,CSATPQRQERYTDTQYF,TGCAGTGCCACCCCTCAGCGACAGGAAAGATACACAGATACGCAGTATTTT
TRBD2,TRBJ2-1,TRBV12-3/TRBV12-4,.,14,CASSSGLAGNEQFF,TGTGCCAGCAGTTCTGGACTAGCGGGTAATGAGCAGTTCTTC
.,TRBJ2-1,TRBV11-2,many,14,CASSIYWNYNEQFF,TGTGCCAGCAGCATCTACTGGAATTACAATGAGCAGTTCTTC
.,TRBJ2-7,TRBV5-1,many,15,CASSSPGLGPYEQYF,TGCGCCAGCAGTTCACCGGGACTGGGGCCCTACGAGCAGTACTTC
.,TRBJ2-7,TRBV18,few,15,CASSPPGLTYYEQYF,TGTGCCAGCTCACCACCAGGACTTACGTACTACGAGCAGTACTTC
TRBD2,TRBJ2-7,TRBV10-2,.,14,CASSEAGGRYEQYF,TGCGCCAGCAGTGAGGCGGGAGGGCGGTACGAGCAGTACTTC
.,TRBJ2-3,TRBV19,.,13,CASIGRFTDTQYF,TGTGCCAGTATAGGCAGATTCACAGATACGCAGTATTTT
TRBD2,TRBJ2-7,TRBV20-1,.,17,CSARDISLAGGLYEQYF,TGCAGTGCTAGGGACATATCACTAGCGGGAGGTCTTTACGAGCAGTACTTC
.,TRBJ1-4,TRBV3-1,many,11,CASSTNEKLFF,TGTGCCAGCAGCACAAATGAAAAACTGTTTTTT
.,TRBJ2-3,TRBV7-2,few,12,CAGRGEADTQYF,TGTGCCGGACGGGGAGAGGCAGATACGCAGTATTTT
.,TRBJ1-3,TRBV7-3,.,12,CASSTGGDTIYF,TGTGCCAGCAGCACCGGAGGGGACACCATATATTTT
.,TRBJ2-7,TRBV28,few,14,CASSWGPQSAEQYF,TGTGCCAGCAGTTGGGGGCCTCAGAGCGCCGAGCAGTACTTC
TRBD2,TRBJ2-2,TRBV27,many,18,CASSLRVLAGGRSGELFF,TGTGCCAGCAGTTTAAGGGTCCTAGCGGGAGGACGATCCGGGGAGCTGTTTTTT
TRBD1,TRBJ2-3,TRBV7-9,many,15,CASSTDREGTDTQYF,TGTGCCAGCAGTACCGACAGGGAAGGCACAGATACGCAGTATTTT
TRBD2,TRBJ2-5,TRBV25-1,many,15,CASRTSGSVQETQYF,TGTGCCAGCAGGACTAGCGGGAGCGTCCAAGAGACCCAGTACTTC
.,TRBJ1-4,TRBV6-2/TRBV6-3,many,13,CASSPRTLEKLFF,TGTGCCAGCAGTCCCCGGACTCTCGAAAAACTGTTTTTT
.,TRBJ2-5,TRBV7-6,few,13,CASSLARSETQYF,TGTGCCAGCAGCTTAGCGAGAAGTGAGACCCAGTACTTC
TRBD2,TRBJ2-3,TRBV18,.,15,CASSPGLAVLNTQYF,TGTGCCAGCTCGCCGGGACTAGCGGTTTTAAATACGCAGTATTTT